This TCR beta chain was profiled in a study of T cell responses to AZD1222 COVID-19 vaccine. This clone was counted a single time. Some second doses came at about 4 weeks and others at about 12 weeks; these were pooled. Germline V gene lookup returns CDR1 MGHDK and CDR2 SYGVNS. Unmatched junction bases numbered 6, after V lost 4 bases and J lost 3 bases. This CDR3 has 17 residues. The table came from immunoSEQ multiplex PCR; TCRdb's copy has only in-frame clones and leaves some out. The repertoire has more than 80,000 clones, 80% to 90% of them found once; the top ten carry around 10%. The chain is built from TRBV25-1 and TRBJ2-3, with 14 bases lining up with TRBD2. Sequencing was performed on peripheral blood, taken 28 days after the second AZD1222 dose. The origin of this receptor is an adult who received the AZD1222 COVID-19 vaccine. The CDR3 is CASSGGTSGRGTDTQYF. The DNA for the CDR3 is TGTGCCAGCAGTGGGGGGACTAGCGGGAGAGGTACAGATACGCAGTATTTT.